This TCR beta chain originates from a study of shared clonotypes between healthy human individuals. CDR1 KGHSH and CDR2 LQKENI come from the germline V gene. This CDR3 region has 17 residues. V lost 1 base and J lost 10, with 23 bases in between. Profiling relied on immunoSEQ multiplex PCR, and the TCRdb table lists in-frame clones only, not all of them. This table holds under 2,500,000 clones, around 95% found once. Sequences were obtained from naive CD4+ T cells sorted from blood. Stated subset: CD45RA+ positively selected. The chain carries TRBV18 and TRBJ2-1; D not certain. The sequence was obtained from a man between 18 and 35 years old in good health. CDR3 protein: CASSPLNLPPDQAEQFF. The DNA of the CDR3 is TGTGCCAGCTCACCACTGAATTTGCCTCCGGATCAAGCGGAGCAGTTCTTC.